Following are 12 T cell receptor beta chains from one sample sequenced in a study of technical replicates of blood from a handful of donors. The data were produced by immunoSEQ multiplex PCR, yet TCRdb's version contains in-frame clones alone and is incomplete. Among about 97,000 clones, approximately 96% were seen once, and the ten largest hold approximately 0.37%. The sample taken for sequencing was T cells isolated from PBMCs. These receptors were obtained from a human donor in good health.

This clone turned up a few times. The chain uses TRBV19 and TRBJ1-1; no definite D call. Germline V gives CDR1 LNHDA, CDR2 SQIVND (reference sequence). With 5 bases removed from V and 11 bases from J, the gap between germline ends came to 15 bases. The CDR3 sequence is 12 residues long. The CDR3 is CASSHDSGRAFF. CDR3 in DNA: TGTGCCAGTAGTCATGACTCTGGTCGGGCTTTCTTT.

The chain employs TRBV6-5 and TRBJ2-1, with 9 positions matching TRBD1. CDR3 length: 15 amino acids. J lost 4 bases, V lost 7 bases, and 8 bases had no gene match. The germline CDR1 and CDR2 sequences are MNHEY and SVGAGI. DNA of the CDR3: TGTGCCAGCACTCCTTTGACAGGGGGTTACAATGAGCAGTTCTTC. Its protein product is CASTPLTGGYNEQFF.

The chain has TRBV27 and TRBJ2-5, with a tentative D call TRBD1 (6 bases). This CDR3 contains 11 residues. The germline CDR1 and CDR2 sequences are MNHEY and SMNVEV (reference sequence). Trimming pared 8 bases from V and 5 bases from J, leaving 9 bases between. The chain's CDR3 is CASPRGETQYF. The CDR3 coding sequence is TGTGCCAGCCCTAGGGGGGAGACCCAGTACTTC.

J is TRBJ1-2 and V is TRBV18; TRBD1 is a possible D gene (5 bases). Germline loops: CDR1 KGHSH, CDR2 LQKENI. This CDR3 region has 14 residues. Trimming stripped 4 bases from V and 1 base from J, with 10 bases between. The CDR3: CASSLQGDNYGYTF. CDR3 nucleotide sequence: TGTGCCAGCTCACTGCAGGGCGATAACTATGGCTACACCTTC.

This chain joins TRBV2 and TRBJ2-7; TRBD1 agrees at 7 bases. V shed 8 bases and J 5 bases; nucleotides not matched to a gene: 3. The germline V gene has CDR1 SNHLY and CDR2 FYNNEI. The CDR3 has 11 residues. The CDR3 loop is CASEGANEQYF. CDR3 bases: TGTGCCAGCGAGGGGGCAAACGAGCAGTACTTC.

The CDR3 DNA sequence: TGTGCCAGCAGTTACTCTCGAGGGGAGACAGGCTACGAGCAGTACTTC. Its protein is CASSYSRGETGYEQYF. The chain couples TRBV6-5 to TRBJ2-7, with D possibly matching TRBD1 (6 bases). The CDR3 spans 16 residues. V lost 0 bases, J lost 3 bases, and 15 bases lay in between. In germline, CDR1 is MNHEY, CDR2 SVGAGI.

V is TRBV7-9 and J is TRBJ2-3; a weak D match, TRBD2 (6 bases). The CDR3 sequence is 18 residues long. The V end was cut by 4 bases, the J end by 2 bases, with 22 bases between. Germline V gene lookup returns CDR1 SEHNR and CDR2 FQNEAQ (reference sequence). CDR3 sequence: CASSSLIGVAEPTDTQYF. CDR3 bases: TGTGCCAGCAGCTCCTTAATAGGGGTAGCGGAGCCCACAGATACGCAGTATTTT.

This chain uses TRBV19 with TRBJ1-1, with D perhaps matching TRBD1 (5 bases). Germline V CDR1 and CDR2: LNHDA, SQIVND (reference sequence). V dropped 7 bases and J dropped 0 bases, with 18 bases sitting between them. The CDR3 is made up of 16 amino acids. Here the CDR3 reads CASTLRGTGMNTEAFF. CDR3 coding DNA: TGTGCCAGTACCTTACGGGGGACCGGCATGAACACTGAAGCTTTCTTT.

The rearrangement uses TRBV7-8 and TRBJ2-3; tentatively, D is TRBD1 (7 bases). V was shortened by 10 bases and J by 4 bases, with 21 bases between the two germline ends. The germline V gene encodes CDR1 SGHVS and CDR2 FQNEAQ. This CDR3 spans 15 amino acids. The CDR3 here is CATQGGSPRADTQYF. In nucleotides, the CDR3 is TGTGCCACTCAGGGGGGCTCCCCGAGGGCAGATACGCAGTATTTT.

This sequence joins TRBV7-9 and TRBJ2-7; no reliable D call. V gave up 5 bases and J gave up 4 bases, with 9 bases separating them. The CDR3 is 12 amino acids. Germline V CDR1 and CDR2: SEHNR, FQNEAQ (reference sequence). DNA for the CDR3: TGTGCCAGCAGCCTAATTAGTTACGAGCAGTACTTC. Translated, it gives CASSLISYEQYF.

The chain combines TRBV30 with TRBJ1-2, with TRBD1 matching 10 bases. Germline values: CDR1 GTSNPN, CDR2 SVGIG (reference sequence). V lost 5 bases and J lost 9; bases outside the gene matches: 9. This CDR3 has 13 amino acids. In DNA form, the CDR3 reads TGTGCCTGGGGGGACAGGGGTTACGCTAGCTACACCTTC. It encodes CAWGDRGYASYTF.

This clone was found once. Here the CDR3 reads CASSANDRDYKYNEQFF. The CDR3 nucleotides are TGTGCCAGCAGCGCGAACGACCGGGACTACAAATACAATGAGCAGTTCTTC. The chain uses TRBV6-4 and TRBJ2-1; 7 nucleotides agree with TRBD2. The CDR3 extends over 17 amino acids. The V and J ends lost 6 bases and 4 bases, in that order; junction bases with no gene match: 15. Germline assignment: CDR1 MRHNA and CDR2 SNTAGT.